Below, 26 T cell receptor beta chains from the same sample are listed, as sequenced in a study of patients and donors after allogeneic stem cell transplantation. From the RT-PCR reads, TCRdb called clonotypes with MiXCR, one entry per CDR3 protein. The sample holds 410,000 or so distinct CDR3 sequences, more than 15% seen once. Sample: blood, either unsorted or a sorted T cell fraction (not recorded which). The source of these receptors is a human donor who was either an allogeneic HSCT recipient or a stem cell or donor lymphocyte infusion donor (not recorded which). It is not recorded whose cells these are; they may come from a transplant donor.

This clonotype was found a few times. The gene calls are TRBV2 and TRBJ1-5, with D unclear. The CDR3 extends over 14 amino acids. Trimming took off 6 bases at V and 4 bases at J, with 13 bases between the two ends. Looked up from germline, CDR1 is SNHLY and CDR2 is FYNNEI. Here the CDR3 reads CASRPTSKNQPQHF. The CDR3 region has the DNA TGTGCCAGCAGACCAACCTCCAAGAATCAGCCCCAGCATTTT.

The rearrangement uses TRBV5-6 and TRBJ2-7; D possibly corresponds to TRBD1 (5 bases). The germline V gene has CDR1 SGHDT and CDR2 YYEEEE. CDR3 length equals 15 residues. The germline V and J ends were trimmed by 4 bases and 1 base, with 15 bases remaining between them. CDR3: CASSPWGRASYEQYF. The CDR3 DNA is TGTGCCAGCAGCCCGTGGGGCAGGGCATCCTACGAGCAGTACTTC.

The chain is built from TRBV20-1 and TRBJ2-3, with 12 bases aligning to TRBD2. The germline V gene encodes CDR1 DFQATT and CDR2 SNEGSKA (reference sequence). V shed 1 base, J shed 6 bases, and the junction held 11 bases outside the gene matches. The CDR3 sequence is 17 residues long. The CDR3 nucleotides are TGCAGTGCTAGAGGCGCTAGCGGGAGGGCCTTTTCCGATACGCAGTATTTT. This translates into CSARGASGRAFSDTQYF.

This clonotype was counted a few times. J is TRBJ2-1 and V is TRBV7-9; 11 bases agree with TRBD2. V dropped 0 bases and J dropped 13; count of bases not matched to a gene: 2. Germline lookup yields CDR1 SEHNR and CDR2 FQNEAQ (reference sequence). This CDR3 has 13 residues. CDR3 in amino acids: CASSLALAGAQFF. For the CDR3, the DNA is TGTGCCAGCAGCTTAGCACTAGCGGGAGCTCAGTTCTTC.

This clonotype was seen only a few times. The CDR3 loop reads CATSEKRSSTDTQYF. The CDR3 DNA follows: TGTGCCACCAGTGAGAAGCGTTCTAGCACAGATACGCAGTATTTT. The rearrangement joins TRBV24-1 to TRBJ2-3; D unresolved. The V gene lost 4 bases and the J gene lost 0 bases, with 10 bases spanning the gap. Germline assignment: CDR1 KGHDR and CDR2 SFDVKD. This CDR3 comprises 15 residues.

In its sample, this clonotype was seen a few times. As DNA, the CDR3 is TGTGCCAGCTCATGGCGAGATACGCAGTATTTT. Translating it yields CASSWRDTQYF. The chain combines TRBV18 with TRBJ2-3; D call uncertain. The CDR3 totals 11 residues. The V and J ends lost 5 bases and 5 bases respectively, with 5 bases between them. Germline V gene data show CDR1 as KGHSH and CDR2 as LQKENI.

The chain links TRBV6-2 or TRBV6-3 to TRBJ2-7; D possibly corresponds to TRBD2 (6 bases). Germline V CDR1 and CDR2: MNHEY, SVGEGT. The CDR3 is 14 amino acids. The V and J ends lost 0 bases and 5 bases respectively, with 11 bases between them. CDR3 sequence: CASSYSRDWNEQYF. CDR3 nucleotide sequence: TGTGCCAGCAGTTACTCCAGGGACTGGAACGAGCAGTACTTC.

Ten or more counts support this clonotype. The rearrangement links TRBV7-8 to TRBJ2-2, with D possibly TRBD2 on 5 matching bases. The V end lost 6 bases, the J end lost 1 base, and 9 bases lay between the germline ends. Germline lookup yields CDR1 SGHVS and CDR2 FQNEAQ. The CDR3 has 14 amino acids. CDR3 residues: CASSWTVNTGELFF. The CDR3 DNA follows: TGTGCCAGCAGTTGGACTGTGAACACCGGGGAGCTGTTTTTT.

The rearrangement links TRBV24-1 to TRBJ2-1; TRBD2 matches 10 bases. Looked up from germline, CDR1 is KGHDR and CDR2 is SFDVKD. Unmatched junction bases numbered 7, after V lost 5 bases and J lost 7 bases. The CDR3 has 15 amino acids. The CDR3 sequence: CATSGSGGSWNEQFF. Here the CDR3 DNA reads TGTGCCACCAGTGGTAGCGGGGGGTCCTGGAATGAGCAGTTCTTC.

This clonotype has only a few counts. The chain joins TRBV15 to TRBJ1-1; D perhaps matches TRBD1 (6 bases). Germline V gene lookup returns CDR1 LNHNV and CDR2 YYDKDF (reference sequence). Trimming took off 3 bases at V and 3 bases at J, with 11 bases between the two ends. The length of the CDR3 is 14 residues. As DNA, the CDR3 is TGTGCCACCAGCAGGGGGAGGGGGTACACTGAAGCTTTCTTT. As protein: CATSRGRGYTEAFF.

CDR3 loop: CAWGGGGKETQYF. The CDR3 nucleotides are TGTGCCTGGGGGGGAGGGGGAAAAGAGACCCAGTACTTC. The chain employs TRBV30 and TRBJ2-5; D possibly corresponds to TRBD2 (7 bases). Germline assignment: CDR1 GTSNPN and CDR2 SVGIG (reference sequence). The CDR3 has 13 amino acids. The V gene lost 5 bases and the J gene lost 3 bases, with 13 bases spanning the gap.

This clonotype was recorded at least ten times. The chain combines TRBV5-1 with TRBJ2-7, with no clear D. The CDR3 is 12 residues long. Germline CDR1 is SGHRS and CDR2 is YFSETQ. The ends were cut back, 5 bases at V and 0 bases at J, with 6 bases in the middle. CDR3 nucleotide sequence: TGCGCCAGCAGTATGGACTCCTACGAGCAGTACTTC. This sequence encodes CASSMDSYEQYF.

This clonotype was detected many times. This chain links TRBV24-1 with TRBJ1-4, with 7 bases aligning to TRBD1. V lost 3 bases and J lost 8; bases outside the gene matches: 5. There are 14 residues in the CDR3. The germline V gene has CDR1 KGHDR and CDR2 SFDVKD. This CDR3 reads CATSDARDREKLFF. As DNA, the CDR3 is TGTGCCACCAGTGATGCCCGGGACAGAGAAAAACTGTTTTTT.

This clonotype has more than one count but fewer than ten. Here the CDR3 reads CASSVTPVGLAGSLSFF. The CDR3 nucleotides read TGTGCCAGCAGCGTGACCCCAGTCGGACTAGCGGGAAGCCTCTCGTTCTTC. The chain is built from TRBV9 and TRBJ2-1, with 12 bases aligning to TRBD2. CDR1 and CDR2 from the germline V gene are SGDLS and YYNGEE. The CDR3 is made up of 17 amino acids. Germline trimming cut 2 bases from V and 15 bases from J; bases unmatched to any gene: 18.

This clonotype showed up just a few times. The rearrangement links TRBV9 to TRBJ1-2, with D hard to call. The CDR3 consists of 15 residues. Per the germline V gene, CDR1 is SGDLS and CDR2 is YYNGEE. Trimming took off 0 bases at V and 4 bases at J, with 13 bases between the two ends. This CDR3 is CASSVGDPSLYGYTF. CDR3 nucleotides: TGTGCCAGCAGCGTAGGGGATCCTAGCCTCTATGGCTACACCTTC.

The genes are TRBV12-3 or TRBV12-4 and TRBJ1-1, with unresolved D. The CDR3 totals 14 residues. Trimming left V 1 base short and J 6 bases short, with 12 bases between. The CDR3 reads CASSLVGRRPEAFF. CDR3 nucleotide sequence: TGTGCCAGCAGTTTAGTTGGGAGGCGGCCTGAAGCTTTCTTT.

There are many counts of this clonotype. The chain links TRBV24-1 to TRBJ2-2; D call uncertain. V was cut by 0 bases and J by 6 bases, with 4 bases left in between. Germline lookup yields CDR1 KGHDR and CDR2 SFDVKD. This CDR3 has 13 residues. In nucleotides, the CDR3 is TGTGCCACCAGTGATTTGCCGGCCGGGGAGCTGTTTTTT. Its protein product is CATSDLPAGELFF.

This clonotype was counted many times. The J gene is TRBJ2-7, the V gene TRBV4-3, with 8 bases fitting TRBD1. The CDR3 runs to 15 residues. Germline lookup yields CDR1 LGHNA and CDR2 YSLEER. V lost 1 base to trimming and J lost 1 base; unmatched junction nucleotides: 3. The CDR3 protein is CASSQARDRSYEQYF. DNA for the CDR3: TGCGCCAGCAGCCAAGCTAGGGACAGGTCCTACGAGCAGTACTTC.

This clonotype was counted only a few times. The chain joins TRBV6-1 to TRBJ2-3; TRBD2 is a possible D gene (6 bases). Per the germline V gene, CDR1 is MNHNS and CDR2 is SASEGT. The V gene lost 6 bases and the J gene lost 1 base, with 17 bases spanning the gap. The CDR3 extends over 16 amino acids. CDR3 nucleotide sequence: TGTGCCAGCAGCCTTTGGAGGGTAGGGCGCACAGATACGCAGTATTTT. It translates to CASSLWRVGRTDTQYF.

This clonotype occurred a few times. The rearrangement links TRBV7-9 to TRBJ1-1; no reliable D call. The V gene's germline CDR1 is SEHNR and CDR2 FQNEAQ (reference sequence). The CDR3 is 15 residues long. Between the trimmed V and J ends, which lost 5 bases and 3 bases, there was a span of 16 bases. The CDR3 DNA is TGTGCCAGCAGCGTCCGGGCCCTGGCGGACACTGAAGCTTTCTTT. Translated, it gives CASSVRALADTEAFF.

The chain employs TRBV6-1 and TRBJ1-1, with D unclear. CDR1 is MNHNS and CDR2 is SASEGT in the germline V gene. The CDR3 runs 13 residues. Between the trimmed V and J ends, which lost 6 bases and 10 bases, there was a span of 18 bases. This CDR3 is CASRAGWGIGAFF. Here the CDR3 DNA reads TGTGCCAGCAGGGCGGGATGGGGAATAGGAGCTTTCTTT.

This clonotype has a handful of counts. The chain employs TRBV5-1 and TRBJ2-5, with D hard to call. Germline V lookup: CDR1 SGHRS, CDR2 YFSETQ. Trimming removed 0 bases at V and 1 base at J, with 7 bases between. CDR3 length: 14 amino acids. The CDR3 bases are TGCGCCAGCAGCTTGGATAGTACCCAAGAGACCCAGTACTTC. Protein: CASSLDSTQETQYF.

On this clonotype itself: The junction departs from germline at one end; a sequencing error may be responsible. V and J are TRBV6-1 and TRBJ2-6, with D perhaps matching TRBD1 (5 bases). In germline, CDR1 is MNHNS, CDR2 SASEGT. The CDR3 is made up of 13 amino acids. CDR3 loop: CAGRVSGANVLTF. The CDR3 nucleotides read TGTGCCGGCAGGGTATCAGGGGCCAACGTCCTGACTTTC.

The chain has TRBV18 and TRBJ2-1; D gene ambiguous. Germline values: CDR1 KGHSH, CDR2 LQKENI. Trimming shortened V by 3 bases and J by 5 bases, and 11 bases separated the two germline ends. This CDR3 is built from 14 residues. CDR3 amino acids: CASSPLSRDNEQFF. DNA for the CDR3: TGTGCCAGCTCACCCCTCTCCCGGGACAATGAGCAGTTCTTC.

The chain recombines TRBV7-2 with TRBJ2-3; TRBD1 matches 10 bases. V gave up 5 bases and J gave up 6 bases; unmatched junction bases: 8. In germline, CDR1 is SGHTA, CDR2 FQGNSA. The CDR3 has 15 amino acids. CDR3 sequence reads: CASSVGDRGGDTQYF. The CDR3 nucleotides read TGTGCCAGCAGCGTGGGGGACAGGGGAGGGGATACGCAGTATTTT.

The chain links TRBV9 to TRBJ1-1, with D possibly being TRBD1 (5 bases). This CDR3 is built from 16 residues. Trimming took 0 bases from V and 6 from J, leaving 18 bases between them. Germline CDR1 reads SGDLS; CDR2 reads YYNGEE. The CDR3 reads CASSVESWGRYSEAFF. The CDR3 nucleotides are TGTGCCAGCAGCGTAGAATCGTGGGGCCGATACTCTGAAGCTTTCTTT.